Here is one T cell receptor (beta chain) with its context. The antigen is unknown. This entry comes from a study of Ad26.COV2.S vaccination and SARS-CoV-2 variants. The length of the CDR3 is 15 residues. The trim removed 0 bases at V and 3 bases at J, leaving 4 bases unmatched. Germline V gene data show CDR1 as MGHRA and CDR2 as YSYEKL. This table comes from immunoSEQ multiplex PCR, and its TCRdb copy is limited to in-frame clones, with some not included. This table holds about 260,000 clones, approximately 88% found once. Treatment described: around 19 received Ad26.COV2.S at low or high dose, single or two shots; 5 received placebo; per-sample allocation not given. Day 63 following the first vaccine or placebo injection was when the samples were taken. Boston provided a donor who was an adult aged 18-55 years. Notes on the study in general: Placebo and vaccine recipients had non-spike TCR breadth that was similar. Vaccinated individuals (as opposed to placebo recipients) had higher spike-specific TCR breadth.

Sequencing was performed on peripheral blood, taken in a trial of Ad26.COV2.S vaccine versus placebo. V usage is TRBV4-1 and J usage is TRBJ1-2; 7 bases align to TRBD1. This sequence was found in a person aged 18-65 years who received the Ad26.COV2.S COVID-19 vaccine or a placebo. For the CDR3, the DNA is TGCGCCAGCAGCCAAGAAGAGGGGGCGGACTATGGCTACACCTTC. Its protein product is CASSQEEGADYGYTF.